These 27 T cell receptor beta chains were sequenced from one sample in a study of vaccination effects on CD4 cells after COVID-19. Repertoires were generated with immunoSEQ multiplex PCR, while TCRdb's copy carries only in-frame clones and drops some. The table lists some 29,000 clones, roughly 71% of them singletons. Prior to sequencing, the ViraFEST assay stimulated PBMC with viral peptide pools, which expanded the antigen-specific CD4+ T cells. Isolating CD4+ T cells followed around nine days of culture. Each participant received a vaccine that was either BNT162b2 or mRNA-1273, given as two doses. These receptors' antigens are unknown. The input for sequencing was CD4+ T cells from PBMCs cultured with HCoV-OC43 spike peptides, taken after COVID-19 vaccination. Indicated subset: HCoV-OC43 spike overlapping peptide pool stimulation. The receptors derive from a human donor who received a COVID-19 vaccine.

This chain uses TRBV19 with TRBJ1-1; D uncertain. This CDR3 is 18 amino acids long. Germline V CDR1 and CDR2: LNHDA, SQIVND (reference sequence). V was shortened by 0 bases and J by 1 base, with 18 bases between the two germline ends. As DNA, the CDR3 is TGTGCCAGTAGTATAGATGCCCCACAACAGATCAGGAACACTGAAGCTTTCTTT. It codes for CASSIDAPQQIRNTEAFF.

A single count supports this clone. The rearrangement joins TRBV18 to TRBJ1-1; a weak D match, TRBD1 (6 bases). CDR1 and CDR2 from the germline V gene are KGHSH and LQKENI. The CDR3 loop spans 15 amino acids. V was shortened by 0 bases and J by 4 bases, with 12 bases between the two germline ends. For the CDR3, the DNA is TGTGCCAGCTCACCACCGGTAGGGGGGGGCACTGAAGCTTTCTTT. Translated: CASSPPVGGGTEAFF. Filled out from reference TRBV18 and TRBJ1-1, the complete variable domain reads NAGVMQNPRHLVRRRGQEARLRCSPMKGHSHVYWYRQLPEEGLKFMVYLQKENIIDESGMPKERFSAEFPKEGPSILRIQQVVRGDSAAYFCASSPPVGGGTEAFFGQGTRLTVV.

V is TRBV2 and J is TRBJ2-5; tentative D call: TRBD1 (6 bases). Germline V lookup: CDR1 SNHLY, CDR2 FYNNEI. The V end lost 7 bases, the J end lost 2 bases, and 8 bases lay between the germline ends. The CDR3 runs 12 residues. CDR3 nucleotides: TGTGCCAGCACTACAGGGCAAGAGACCCAGTACTTC. Amino acid sequence: CASTTGQETQYF.

This rearrangement joins TRBV6-2 or TRBV6-3 to TRBJ1-2; 9 bases fit TRBD1. The V and J ends lost 6 bases and 0 bases, in that order; junction bases with no gene match: 11. The length of the CDR3 is 17 residues. Germline V CDR1 and CDR2: MNHEY, SVGEGT. The CDR3 here is CASSRAGTGISNYGYTF. The CDR3 DNA sequence: TGTGCCAGCAGCCGAGCCGGGACAGGGATCTCTAACTATGGCTACACCTTC.

This clone was picked up a small number of times. The chain has TRBV5-4 and TRBJ2-1, with D possibly matching TRBD1 (6 bases). The ends were cut back, 2 bases at V and 1 base at J, with 10 bases in the middle. The CDR3 totals 15 residues. Germline values: CDR1 SGHNT, CDR2 YYREEE (reference sequence). The CDR3 DNA follows: TGTGCCAGCAGCTTACCAGGGGTTTCCTACAATGAGCAGTTCTTC. Encoded protein: CASSLPGVSYNEQFF.

This clone has just one count. The CDR3 region has the DNA TGCGCCAGCAGCTCTAAGGGGGGCCCTAACTATGGCTACACCTTC. As protein: CASSSKGGPNYGYTF. The chain has TRBV5-1 and TRBJ1-2; a possible D gene is TRBD1 (6 bases). V lost 3 bases and J 0 bases, leaving 12 bases between the germline ends. Germline V CDR1 and CDR2: SGHRS, YFSETQ. This CDR3 is built from 15 residues.

The J gene is TRBJ1-5, the V gene TRBV18; the D gene is possibly TRBD1 (6 bases). The length of the CDR3 is 14 residues. V was clipped by 4 bases and J by 6 bases, with 13 bases between them. The V gene's germline CDR1 is KGHSH and CDR2 LQKENI. CDR3 region: CASSLQGMGQPQHF. DNA of the CDR3: TGTGCCAGCTCACTTCAGGGGATGGGTCAGCCCCAGCATTTT.

This clone was picked up one time. The chain uses TRBV7-2 and TRBJ2-1; possible D gene TRBD2, 5 bases. Germline V gene lookup returns CDR1 SGHTA and CDR2 FQGNSA. The CDR3 is 13 residues long. V lost 4 bases and J 7 bases, leaving 11 bases between the germline ends. CDR3 nucleotides: TGTGCCAGCAGCTCCCGGACGGGAAATGAGCAGTTCTTC. Protein: CASSSRTGNEQFF.

This sequence joins TRBV5-4 and TRBJ2-1, with 9 bases fitting TRBD2. CDR3 length: 17 amino acids. Per germline, CDR1 SGHNT and CDR2 YYREEE (reference sequence). J lost 1 base, V lost 4 bases, and 9 bases had no gene match. CDR3 in amino acids: CASSLQSGGSSYNEQFF. The CDR3 region has the DNA TGTGCCAGCAGCCTACAAAGCGGGGGGTCGTCCTACAATGAGCAGTTCTTC.

The count of this clone is one. The chain employs TRBV9 and TRBJ2-7; the D gene is possibly TRBD1 (5 bases). V shed 4 bases and J shed 0 bases, with 11 bases lying between them. The CDR3 spans 14 residues. Germline CDR1 reads SGDLS; CDR2 reads YYNGEE. Here the CDR3 reads CASSPRQYSYEQYF. In DNA, the CDR3 is TGTGCCAGCAGCCCACGACAGTACTCCTACGAGCAGTACTTC. Using reference TRBV9 and TRBJ2-7 for the parts outside the CDR3, the full variable domain is DSGVTQTPKHLITATGQRVTLRCSPRSGDLSVYWYQQSLDQGLQFLIQYYNGEERAKGNILERFSAQQFPDLHSELNLSSLELGDSALYFCASSPRQYSYEQYFGPGTRLTVT.

Here the CDR3 reads CASSWESWGAIDYGYTF. CDR3 nucleotides: TGTGCCAGCAGCTGGGAGTCGTGGGGGGCAATAGACTATGGCTACACCTTC. The chain joins TRBV5-6 to TRBJ1-2; D is perhaps TRBD1 (6 bases). V gave up 3 bases and J gave up 3 bases, with 21 bases separating them. Germline CDR1 is SGHDT and CDR2 is YYEEEE. The CDR3 covers 17 residues. The entire variable domain, with the rest obtained from reference TRBV5-6 and TRBJ1-2, is as follows: DAGVTQSPTHLIKTRGQQVTLRCSPKSGHDTVSWYQQALGQGPQFIFQYYEEEERQRGNFPDRFSGHQFPNYSSELNVNALLLGDSALYLCASSWESWGAIDYGYTFGSGTRLTVV.

The V gene is TRBV19, the J gene TRBJ2-7; D is unresolved. Germline V gene data show CDR1 as LNHDA and CDR2 as SQIVND (reference sequence). This CDR3 has 15 amino acids. V was cut by 5 bases and J by 0 bases, with 14 bases left in between. CDR3 amino acids: CASSPEDVSSYEQYF. In DNA form, the CDR3 reads TGTGCCAGTAGTCCCGAAGACGTGAGCTCCTACGAGCAGTACTTC.

V is TRBV5-1 and J is TRBJ1-3; D gene ambiguous. CDR3 length equals 16 residues. The ends were cut back, 0 bases at V and 3 bases at J, with 13 bases in the middle. Germline V gene lookup returns CDR1 SGHRS and CDR2 YFSETQ. CDR3 nucleotide sequence: TGCGCCAGCAGCTTGGCCTTATCGCGTTTTGGAAACACCATATATTTT. This sequence encodes CASSLALSRFGNTIYF.

The chain joins TRBV6-5 to TRBJ2-3, with D uncertain. Per the germline V gene, CDR1 is MNHEY and CDR2 is SVGAGI. This CDR3 comprises 14 residues. Trimming left V 7 bases short and J 0 bases short, with 11 bases between. CDR3 nucleotide sequence: TGTGCCAGCAATAGACGTTTAAGCACAGATACGCAGTATTTT. Amino acid sequence: CASNRRLSTDTQYF.

This clone appeared once. This chain connects TRBV2 to TRBJ1-2, with a possible D match to TRBD1 (5 bases). The CDR3 consists of 14 residues. The germline CDR1 and CDR2 sequences are SNHLY and FYNNEI. The ends were cut back, 2 bases at V and 4 bases at J, with 11 bases in the middle. The CDR3 protein is CASSEIAGIYGYTF. The CDR3 coding sequence is TGTGCCAGCAGTGAAATTGCAGGGATCTATGGCTACACCTTC.

This clone was detected once. The chain links TRBV5-4 to TRBJ2-7; D perhaps matches TRBD1 (6 bases). The CDR3 has 13 amino acids. The germline V gene has CDR1 SGHNT and CDR2 YYREEE (reference sequence). V was clipped by 2 bases and J by 3 bases, with 9 bases between them. This CDR3 is CASSFTGLYEQYF. CDR3 nucleotides: TGTGCCAGCAGCTTTACAGGGCTCTACGAGCAGTACTTC.

The rearrangement links TRBV3-1 (or the pseudogene TRBV3-2) to TRBJ2-1, with 7 bases lining up with TRBD2. The V and J ends lost 3 bases and 2 bases, in that order; junction bases with no gene match: 7. The CDR3 is 16 residues long. Germline-derived CDR1 and CDR2 are LGHDT and YNNKEL (reference sequence). The CDR3: CASSHGWTSAYNEQFF. The CDR3, as DNA: TGTGCCAGCAGCCACGGTTGGACTAGTGCCTACAATGAGCAGTTCTTC.

CDR3 sequence (DNA): TGTGCCAGCAGCTTAGACTGGACAGCCTATGAAAAACTGTTTTTT. Its protein is CASSLDWTAYEKLFF. The chain recombines TRBV11-3 with TRBJ1-4, with D possibly being TRBD1 (6 bases). This CDR3 is 15 amino acids long. Germline-derived CDR1 and CDR2 are SGHNT and YENEEA. V shed 0 bases and J shed 6 bases, with 11 bases lying between them. The whole variable domain, remainder taken from reference TRBV11-3 and TRBJ1-4, is EAGVVQSPRYKIIEKKQPVAFWCNPISGHNTLYWYLQNLGQGPELLIRYENEEAVDDSQLPKDRFSAERLKGVDSTLKIQPAELGDSAVYLCASSLDWTAYEKLFFGSGTQLSVL.

The chain recombines TRBV5-1 with TRBJ2-5; possible D gene TRBD1, 6 bases. Trimming removed 0 bases at V and 2 bases at J, with 11 bases between. There are 15 residues in the CDR3. Germline CDR1 and CDR2: SGHRS and YFSETQ. The CDR3 DNA follows: TGCGCCAGCAGCTTGGAATTTACAGGGCAAGAGACCCAGTACTTC. It specifies CASSLEFTGQETQYF.

The chain employs TRBV24-1 and TRBJ2-6; tentatively, D is TRBD1 (6 bases). The CDR3 has 20 residues. CDR1 is KGHDR and CDR2 is SFDVKD in the germline V gene. The V and J ends lost 1 base and 1 base respectively, with 19 bases between them. CDR3 in amino acids: CATSDFYQNRDKSGANVLTF. CDR3 in DNA: TGTGCCACCAGTGATTTTTATCAAAACCGGGACAAGTCTGGGGCCAACGTCCTGACTTTC.

The rearrangement links TRBV18 to TRBJ2-1, with a tentative D call TRBD1 (6 bases). The CDR3 extends over 15 amino acids. Germline-derived CDR1 and CDR2 are KGHSH and LQKENI. Trimming pared 0 bases from V and 5 bases from J, leaving 11 bases between. CDR3 protein: CASSPPTGGNNEQFF. For the CDR3, the DNA is TGTGCCAGCTCACCACCGACTGGGGGCAACAATGAGCAGTTCTTC.

The CDR3 DNA reads as TGTGCCAGCAGTGAAGTGTCGGGCGAGCAGTACTTC. Its translation: CASSEVSGEQYF. The chain carries TRBV6-1 and TRBJ2-7; D is ambiguous. Trimming pared 1 base from V and 6 bases from J, leaving 7 bases between. Germline V gene lookup returns CDR1 MNHNS and CDR2 SASEGT. The CDR3 contains 12 residues.

The rearrangement uses TRBV10-1 and TRBJ2-7, with 7 positions matching TRBD2. There are 13 residues in the CDR3. Germline values: CDR1 WNHNN, CDR2 SYGVQD (reference sequence). Trimming at V came to 6 bases and at J to 6 bases, leaving 8 bases not matched to a gene. CDR3 sequence (DNA): TGCGCCAGCAGAAGCATGGGGGGGTCCGAGCAGTACTTC. Translated, it gives CASRSMGGSEQYF.

The chain uses TRBV3-1 (or the pseudogene TRBV3-2) and TRBJ1-2, with 7 nucleotides matching TRBD1. V shed 3 bases and J 5 bases; nucleotides not matched to a gene: 3. The CDR3 runs 13 residues. Germline V gene data show CDR1 as LGHDT and CDR2 as YNNKEL (reference sequence). The chain's CDR3 is CASSQGQLYGYTF. DNA of the CDR3: TGTGCCAGCAGCCAGGGACAGCTATATGGCTACACCTTC.

The CDR3 DNA follows: TGTGCCAGCAGTCCCAACCCAGATAGATGGCGGGGGGCAAACAATGAGCAGTTCTTC. Translated, it gives CASSPNPDRWRGANNEQFF. V is TRBV27 and J is TRBJ2-1; 8 bases match TRBD2. Germline V gives CDR1 MNHEY, CDR2 SMNVEV (reference sequence). This CDR3 contains 19 residues. V shed 5 bases and J 5 bases; nucleotides not matched to a gene: 20.

V is TRBV19 and J is TRBJ1-6; maybe TRBD1 (5 bases). The CDR3 length is 15 residues. Germline V lookup: CDR1 LNHDA, CDR2 SQIVND (reference sequence). Trimming left V 5 bases short and J 10 bases short, with 18 bases between. As DNA, the CDR3 is TGTGCCAGTAGTGGATCGGACCAGGGAAGCTCACCCCTCCACTTT. Translating gives CASSGSDQGSSPLHF.

This chain uses TRBV11-2 with TRBJ2-3; 7 nucleotides match TRBD2. CDR3 length: 18 residues. Trimming cost V 2 bases and J 4 bases; bases outside gene matches: 15. Germline-derived CDR1 and CDR2 are SGHAT and FQNNGV. The CDR3 reads CASSLMGLGGSDPDTQYF. The CDR3, as DNA: TGTGCCAGCAGCTTAATGGGACTGGGCGGGAGCGATCCAGATACGCAGTATTTT.